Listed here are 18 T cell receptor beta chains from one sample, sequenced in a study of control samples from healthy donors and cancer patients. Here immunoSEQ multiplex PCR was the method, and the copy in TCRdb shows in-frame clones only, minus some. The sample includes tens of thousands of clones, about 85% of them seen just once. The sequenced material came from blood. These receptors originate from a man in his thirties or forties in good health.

CDR3 region: CASSFGGPDTQYF. DNA of the CDR3: TGTGCCAGCAGTTTTGGGGGGCCAGATACGCAGTATTTT. J is TRBJ2-3 and V is TRBV28; D might be TRBD1 or TRBD2, each matching 6 bases. The ends were cut back, 3 bases at V and 4 bases at J, with 8 bases in the middle. The CDR3 has 13 amino acids. Germline CDR1 MDHEN, CDR2 SYDVKM.

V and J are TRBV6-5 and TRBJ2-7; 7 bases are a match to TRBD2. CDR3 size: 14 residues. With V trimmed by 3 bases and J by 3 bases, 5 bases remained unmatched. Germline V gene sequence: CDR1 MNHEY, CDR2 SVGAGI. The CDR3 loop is CASSYRRGVYEQYF. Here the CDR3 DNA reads TGTGCCAGCAGTTATAGACGGGGGGTCTACGAGCAGTACTTC.

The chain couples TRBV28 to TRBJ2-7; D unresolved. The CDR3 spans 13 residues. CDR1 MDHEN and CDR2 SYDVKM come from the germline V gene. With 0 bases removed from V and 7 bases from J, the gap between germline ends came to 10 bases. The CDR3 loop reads CASSLWGIMEQYF. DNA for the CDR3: TGTGCCAGCAGTTTATGGGGTATTATGGAGCAGTACTTC.

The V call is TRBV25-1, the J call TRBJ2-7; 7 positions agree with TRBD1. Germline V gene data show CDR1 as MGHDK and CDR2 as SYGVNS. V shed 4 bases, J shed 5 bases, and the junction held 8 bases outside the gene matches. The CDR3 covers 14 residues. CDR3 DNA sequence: TGTGCCAGCAGTGTAGGTAGGGGGCGGAACGAGCAGTACTTC. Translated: CASSVGRGRNEQYF.

The CDR3 DNA sequence: TGTGCCAGCAGCTTCAACAGGGAAGGGGTTATAGGCAATCAGCCCCAGCATTTT. This translates into CASSFNREGVIGNQPQHF. The chain carries TRBV7-6 and TRBJ1-5; the D gene is possibly TRBD1 (6 bases). Germline loops: CDR1 SGHVS, CDR2 FNYEAQ. The length of the CDR3 is 18 residues. V lost 3 bases to trimming and J lost 2 bases, with 20 bases between them.

The CDR3 loop is CASSSRRGRNEQFF. CDR3 nucleotide sequence: TGTGCCAGCAGTTCCCGACGGGGGCGGAATGAGCAGTTCTTC. The V gene is TRBV28, the J gene TRBJ2-1; D is possibly TRBD1 or TRBD2 (6 bases each). This CDR3 comprises 14 residues. Trimming cost V 4 bases and J 7 bases, with 14 bases left between them. Germline CDR1 reads MDHEN; CDR2 reads SYDVKM.

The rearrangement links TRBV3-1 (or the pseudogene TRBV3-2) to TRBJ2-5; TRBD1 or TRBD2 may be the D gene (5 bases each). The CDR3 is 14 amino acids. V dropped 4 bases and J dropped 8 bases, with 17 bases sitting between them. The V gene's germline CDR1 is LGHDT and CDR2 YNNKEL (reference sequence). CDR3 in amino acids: CASSLSGTPGTQYF. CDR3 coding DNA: TGTGCCAGCAGCCTATCCGGGACGCCGGGAACCCAGTACTTC.

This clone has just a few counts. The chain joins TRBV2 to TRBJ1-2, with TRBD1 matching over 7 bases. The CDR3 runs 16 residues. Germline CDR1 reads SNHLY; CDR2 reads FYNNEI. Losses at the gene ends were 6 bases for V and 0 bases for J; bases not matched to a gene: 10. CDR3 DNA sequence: TGTGCCAGCAGACGGGACAGTATCTTAGCTAACTATGGCTACACCTTC. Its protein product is CASRRDSILANYGYTF.

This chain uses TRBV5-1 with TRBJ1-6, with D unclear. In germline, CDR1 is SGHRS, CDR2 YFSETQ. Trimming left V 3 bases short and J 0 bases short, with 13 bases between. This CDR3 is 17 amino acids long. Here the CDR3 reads CASSWDTLSSYNSPLHF. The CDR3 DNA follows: TGCGCCAGCAGCTGGGATACGCTGAGCTCCTATAATTCACCCCTCCACTTT.

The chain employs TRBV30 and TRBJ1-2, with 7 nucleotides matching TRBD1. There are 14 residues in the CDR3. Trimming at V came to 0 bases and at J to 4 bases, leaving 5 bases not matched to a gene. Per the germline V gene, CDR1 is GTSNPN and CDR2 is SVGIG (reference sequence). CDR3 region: CAWSVPGQSYGYTF. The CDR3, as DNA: TGTGCCTGGAGTGTACCGGGACAGTCCTATGGCTACACCTTC.

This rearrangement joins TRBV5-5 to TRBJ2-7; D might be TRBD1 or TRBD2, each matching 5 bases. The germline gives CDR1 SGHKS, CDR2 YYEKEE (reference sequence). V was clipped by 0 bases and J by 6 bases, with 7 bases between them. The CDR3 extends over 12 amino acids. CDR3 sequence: CASSLGGSEQYF. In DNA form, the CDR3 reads TGTGCCAGCAGCTTGGGGGGGAGCGAGCAGTACTTC. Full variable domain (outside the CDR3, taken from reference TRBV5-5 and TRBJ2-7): DAGVTQSPTHLIKTRGQQVTLRCSPISGHKSVSWYQQVLGQGPQFIFQYYEKEERGRGNFPDRFSARQFPNYSSELNVNALLLGDSALYLCASSLGGSEQYFGPGTRLTVT.

The CDR3 sequence is CAISTQQGEAFF. As DNA, the CDR3 is TGTGCCATCAGTACGCAACAGGGAGAAGCTTTCTTT. The V gene is TRBV10-3, the J gene TRBJ1-1; a possible D gene is TRBD1 (6 bases). This CDR3 has 12 residues. The V end was cut by 5 bases, the J end by 8 bases, with 12 bases between. Germline CDR1 and CDR2: ENHRY and SYGVKD.

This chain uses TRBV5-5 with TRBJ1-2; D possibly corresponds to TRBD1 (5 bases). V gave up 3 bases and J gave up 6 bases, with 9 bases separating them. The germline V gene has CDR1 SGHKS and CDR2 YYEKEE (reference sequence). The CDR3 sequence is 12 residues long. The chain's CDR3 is CASSWDFNGYTF. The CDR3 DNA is TGTGCCAGCAGCTGGGACTTTAATGGCTACACCTTC.

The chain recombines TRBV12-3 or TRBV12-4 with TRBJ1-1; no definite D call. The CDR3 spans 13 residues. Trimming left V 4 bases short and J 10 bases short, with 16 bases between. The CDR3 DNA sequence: TGTGCCAGCAGTTGGGTGGCTGTTGCAGGAGCTTTCTTT. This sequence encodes CASSWVAVAGAFF.

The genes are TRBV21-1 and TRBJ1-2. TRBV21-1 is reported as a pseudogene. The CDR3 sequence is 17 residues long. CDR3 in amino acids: CASSKMSDEAPKGGYTF. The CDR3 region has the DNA TGTGCCAGCAGCAAAATGAGTGATGAGGCCCCCAAGGGTGGCTACACCTTC.

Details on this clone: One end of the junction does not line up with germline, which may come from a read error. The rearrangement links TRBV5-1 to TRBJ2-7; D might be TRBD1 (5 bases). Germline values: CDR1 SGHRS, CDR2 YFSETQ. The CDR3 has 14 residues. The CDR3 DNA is TGCGTCAGCAGCTTAGGGGCATCCTCGCTCGAGCAGTACTTC. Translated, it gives CVSSLGASSLEQYF.

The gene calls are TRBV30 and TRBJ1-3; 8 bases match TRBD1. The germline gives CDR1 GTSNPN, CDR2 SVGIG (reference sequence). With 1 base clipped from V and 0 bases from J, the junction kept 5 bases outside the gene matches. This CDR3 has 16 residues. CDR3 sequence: CAWSAGTGFSGNTIYF. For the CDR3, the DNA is TGTGCCTGGAGTGCCGGGACAGGCTTCTCTGGAAACACCATATATTTT.

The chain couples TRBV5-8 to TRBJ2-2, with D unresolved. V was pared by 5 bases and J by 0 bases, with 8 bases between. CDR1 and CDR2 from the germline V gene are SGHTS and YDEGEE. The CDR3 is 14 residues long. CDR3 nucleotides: TGTGCCAGCAGACGGGTGGCGAACACCGGGGAGCTGTTTTTT. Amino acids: CASRRVANTGELFF.